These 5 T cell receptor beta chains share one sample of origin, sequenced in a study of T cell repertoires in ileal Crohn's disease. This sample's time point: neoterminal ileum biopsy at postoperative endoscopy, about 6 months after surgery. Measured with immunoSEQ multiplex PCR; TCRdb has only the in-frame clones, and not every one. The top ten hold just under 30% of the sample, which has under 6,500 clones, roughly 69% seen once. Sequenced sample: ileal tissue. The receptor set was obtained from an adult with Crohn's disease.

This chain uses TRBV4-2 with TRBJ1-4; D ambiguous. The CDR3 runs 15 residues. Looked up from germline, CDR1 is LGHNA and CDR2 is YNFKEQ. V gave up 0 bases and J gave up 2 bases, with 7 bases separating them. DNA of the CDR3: TGTGCCAGCAGCCAAGATTGGGCGACTAATGAAAAACTGTTTTTT. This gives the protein CASSQDWATNEKLFF.

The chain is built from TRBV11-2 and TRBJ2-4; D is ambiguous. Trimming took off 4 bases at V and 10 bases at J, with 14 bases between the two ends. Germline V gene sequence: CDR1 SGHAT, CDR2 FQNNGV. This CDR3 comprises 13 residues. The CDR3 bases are TGTGCCAGCAGCTCAGACGGTCTCGCAATTCAGTACTTC. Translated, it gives CASSSDGLAIQYF.

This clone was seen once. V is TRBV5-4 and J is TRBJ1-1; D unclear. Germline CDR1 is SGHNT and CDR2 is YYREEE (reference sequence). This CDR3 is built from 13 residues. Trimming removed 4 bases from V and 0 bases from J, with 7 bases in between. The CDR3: CASSNTMNTEAFF. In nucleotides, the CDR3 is TGTGCCAGCAGCAATACTATGAACACTGAAGCTTTCTTT.

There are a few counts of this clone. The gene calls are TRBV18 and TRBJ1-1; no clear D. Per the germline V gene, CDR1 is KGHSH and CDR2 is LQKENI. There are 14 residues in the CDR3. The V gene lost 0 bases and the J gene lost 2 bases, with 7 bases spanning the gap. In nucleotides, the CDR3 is TGTGCCAGCTCACCACCGAGGCCAAACACTGAAGCTTTCTTT. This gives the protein CASSPPRPNTEAFF.

This chain's CDR3 is CASSQLQGAQYGYTF. CDR3 nucleotide sequence: TGCGCCAGCAGCCAATTACAGGGGGCCCAATATGGCTACACCTTC. The rearrangement joins TRBV4-3 to TRBJ1-2; 9 nucleotides match TRBD1. There are 15 residues in the CDR3. CDR1 is LGHNA and CDR2 is YSLEER in the germline V gene. Trimming at V came to 2 bases and at J to 5 bases, leaving 6 bases not matched to a gene.